This T cell receptor (beta chain) was identified in a study of T-cell reconstitution after alpha-beta-depleted transplantation in children. This clonotype was picked up a small number of times. Unique molecular identifiers were incorporated into the prepared TCRbeta library. TCRdb reprocessed the PCR reads with MiXCR, giving one entry per CDR3 protein. The sample includes hundreds of thousands of distinct CDR3 sequences, around a third of them seen just once. Material: PBMCs from the stem cell graft donor, obtained from the stem cell graft. The TCR comes from a human donor who donated a stem cell graft to a child with aplastic anemia.

CDR3 coding DNA: TGCAGCTTCGATAACACTGAAGCTTTCTTT. Translating it yields CSFDNTEAFF. V gene TRBV29-1 combines with J gene TRBJ1-1, with D hard to call. The CDR3 loop spans 10 amino acids. Per the germline V gene, CDR1 is SQVTM and CDR2 is ANQGSEA. The V end was cut by 8 bases, the J end by 2 bases, with 6 bases between. Looking up the rest from reference TRBV29-1 and TRBJ1-1 gives the full variable domain: SAVISQKPSRDICQRGTSLTIQCQVDSQVTMMFWYRQQPGQSLTLIATANQGSEATYESGFVIDKFPISRPNLTFSTLTVSNMSPEDSSIYLCSFDNTEAFFGQGTRLTVV.